The source of this T cell receptor beta chain is a study of radiation and T cells in renal cell carcinoma. Time point here: baseline pretreatment blood. Treatment here: 15 Gy SBRT to primary tumor, nephrectomy 4 weeks later. The assay was immunoSEQ multiplex PCR, and TCRdb's table has in-frame clones only and misses some. Of roughly 120,000 clones in the sample, around 83% were seen once. V shed 10 bases, J shed 5 bases, and the junction held 10 bases outside the gene matches. CDR1 is SGHDN, CDR2 FVKESK, per germline. The CDR3 length is 13 residues. The specimen was blood, collected from a patient whose treatment included radiotherapy and nephrectomy. The source is a woman in her sixties with renal cell carcinoma. This sequence joins TRBV14 and TRBJ1-1, with 7 bases identical to TRBD1. This CDR3 is CATGEDRVTEAFF. For the CDR3, the DNA is TGTGCCACAGGAGAAGACAGGGTAACTGAAGCTTTCTTT.